This record concerns one T cell receptor beta chain sequence. Antigen unknown. Researchers took blood at baseline, on cycle 4 day 1, and on cycle 7 day 1. The trim removed 8 bases at V and 7 bases at J, leaving 5 bases unmatched. Germline V gene sequence: CDR1 LNHDA, CDR2 SQIVND (reference sequence). The CDR3 extends over 12 amino acids. The source of the sample is a study of OX40 agonist ivuxolimab in advanced cancers. Study information: Six ivuxolimab dose levels, 0.01 to 10 mg/kg, were given intravenously every 2 weeks. Patients assigned to dose escalation were diagnosed with hepatocellular carcinoma, melanoma, renal cell or head and neck cancer. Study observations and caveats: In CD8+ T cells, expanded clones were on average more numerous than in CD4+.

Here immunoSEQ multiplex PCR was the method, and the copy in TCRdb shows in-frame clones only, minus some. The data show approximately 66,000 clones, around 83% seen once. The sample here was CD4+ or CD8+ T cells sorted from blood, taken in a trial of the OX40 agonist ivuxolimab. The J gene is TRBJ2-1, the V gene TRBV19; 7 bases agree with TRBD1. This sequence originates from an adult with an advanced solid tumor such as melanoma, head and neck, liver or kidney cancer. DNA for the CDR3: TGTGCCAGTTCCGTCAGGGGGAATGAGCAGTTCTTC. Its translation is CASSVRGNEQFF.